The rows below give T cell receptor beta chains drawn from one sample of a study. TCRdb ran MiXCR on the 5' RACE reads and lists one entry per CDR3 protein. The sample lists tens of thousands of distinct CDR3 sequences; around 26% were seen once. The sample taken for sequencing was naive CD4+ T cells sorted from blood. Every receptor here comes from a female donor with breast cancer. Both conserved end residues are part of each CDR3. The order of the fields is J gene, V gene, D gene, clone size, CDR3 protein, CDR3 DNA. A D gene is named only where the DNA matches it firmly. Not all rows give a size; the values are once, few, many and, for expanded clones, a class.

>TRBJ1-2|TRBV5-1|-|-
CASGLGLGLGGYTF
TGCGCCAGCGGCTTGGGCCTGGGCCTTGGTGGCTACACCTTC
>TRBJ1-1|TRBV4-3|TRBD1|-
CTSSLTGGATEAFF
TGCACCAGCAGCTTAACAGGGGGCGCGACTGAAGCTTTCTTT
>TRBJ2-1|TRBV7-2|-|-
CASSFMRAGNEQFF
TGTGCCAGCAGCTTTATGCGGGCCGGCAATGAGCAGTTCTTC
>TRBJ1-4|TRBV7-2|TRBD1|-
CASSLGQGGLFF
TGTGCCAGCAGCCTAGGACAGGGCGGACTGTTTTTT
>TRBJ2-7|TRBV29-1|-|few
CSVEGYEGKSSYEQYF
TGCAGCGTTGAAGGGTACGAAGGGAAGAGCTCCTACGAGCAGTACTTC
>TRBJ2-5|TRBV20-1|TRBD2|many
CSARDATSSYQETQYF
TGCAGTGCTAGAGACGCGACTAGCAGTTACCAAGAGACCCAGTACTTC
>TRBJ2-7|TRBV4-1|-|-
CASSQGVGTYEQYF
TGCGCCAGCAGCCAAGGGGTGGGGACCTACGAGCAGTACTTC
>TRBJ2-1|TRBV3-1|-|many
CASSQGLTVAIRRYYNEQFF
TGTGCCAGCAGCCAAGGTTTGACAGTAGCGATCCGAAGATACTACAATGAGCAGTTCTTC
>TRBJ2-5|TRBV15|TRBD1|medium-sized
CATRRTGSETQYF
TGTGCCACCAGGAGGACAGGATCAGAGACCCAGTACTTC
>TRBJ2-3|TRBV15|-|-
CATRTGTITDTQYF
TGTGCCACCAGAACCGGGACCATCACAGATACGCAGTATTTT
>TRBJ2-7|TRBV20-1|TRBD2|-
CSARGKRDPLYEQYF
TGCAGTGCTAGAGGAAAGCGGGACCCCCTCTACGAGCAGTACTTC
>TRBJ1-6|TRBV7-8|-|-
CASSWSPGSSYNSPLHF
TGTGCCAGCAGCTGGAGTCCGGGGAGCTCCTATAATTCACCCCTCCACTTT
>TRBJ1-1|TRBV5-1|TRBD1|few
CASSLRQGDTEAFF
TGCGCCAGCAGCTTGCGGCAGGGGGACACTGAAGCTTTCTTT
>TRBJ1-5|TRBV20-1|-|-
CSAERLGAQHF
TGCAGTGCTGAAAGACTCGGGGCCCAGCATTTT
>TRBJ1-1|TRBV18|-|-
CASSLQGGNTEAFF
TGTGCCAGCTCACTTCAAGGGGGTAACACTGAAGCTTTCTTT
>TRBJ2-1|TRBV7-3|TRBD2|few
CASSFSSGGADEQFF
TGTGCCAGCAGCTTCTCCAGCGGGGGGGCGGATGAGCAGTTCTTC
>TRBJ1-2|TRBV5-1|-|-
CASSLEGSGYGYTF
TGCGCCAGCAGCTTGGAGGGGTCTGGCTATGGCTACACCTTC
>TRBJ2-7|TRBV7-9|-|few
CASSETDLRRKDF
TGTGCCAGCAGCGAAACCGACCTCAGGAGGAAGGACTTC
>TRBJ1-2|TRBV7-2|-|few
CASSDRYYGYTF
TGTGCCAGCAGTGACAGATACTATGGCTACACCTTC
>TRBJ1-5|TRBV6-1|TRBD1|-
CASSRVTGEQPQHF
TGTGCCAGCAGTAGGGTGACAGGGGAACAGCCCCAGCATTTT
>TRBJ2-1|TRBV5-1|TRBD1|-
CAGTADRVSYNEQFF
TGCGCCGGCACCGCGGACAGGGTTTCCTACAATGAGCAGTTCTTC
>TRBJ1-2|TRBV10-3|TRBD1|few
CAIKGTDSNYGYTF
TGTGCCATCAAGGGGACAGATTCTAACTATGGCTACACCTTC
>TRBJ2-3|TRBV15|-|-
CATSRDQDTQYF
TGTGCCACCAGCAGAGATCAAGATACGCAGTATTTT
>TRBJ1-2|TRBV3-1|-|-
CASSQNRDGYTF
TGTGCCAGCAGCCAGAATCGGGATGGCTACACCTTC
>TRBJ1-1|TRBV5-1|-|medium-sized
CASSGQGSLTEAFF
TGCGCCAGCAGCGGCCAAGGCAGTCTCACTGAAGCTTTCTTT
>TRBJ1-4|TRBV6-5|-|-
CASSLGSGAFNEKLFF
TGTGCCAGCAGTTTGGGGTCAGGGGCCTTTAATGAAAAACTGTTTTTT
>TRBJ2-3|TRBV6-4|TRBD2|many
CASSEGSGGADTQYF
TGTGCCAGCAGTGAGGGTAGCGGGGGGGCCGATACGCAGTATTTT
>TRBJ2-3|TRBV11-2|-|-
CASSLDLPSFTDTQYF
TGTGCCAGCAGCTTAGATCTTCCTAGTTTCACAGATACGCAGTATTTT
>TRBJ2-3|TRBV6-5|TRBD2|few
CASSESGRAPDTQYF
TGTGCCAGCAGTGAAAGCGGGAGGGCCCCAGATACGCAGTATTTT
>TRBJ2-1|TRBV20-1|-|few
CSARRLAGYNEQFF
TGCAGTGCTAGAAGGCTAGCTGGCTACAATGAGCAGTTCTTC
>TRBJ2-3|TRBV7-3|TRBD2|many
CASSSSGGTDTQYF
TGTGCCAGCAGTAGTAGCGGGGGCACAGATACGCAGTATTTT